Listed here are 32 T cell receptor beta chains from one sample, sequenced in a study of Graves' ophthalmopathy and Graves' hyperthyroidism. Amplification from RNA transcripts yielded the TCR beta CDR3 regions. Second-round multiplex PCR followed a first-round RT-PCR using HTBI primers. Using its own MiXCR run on the multiplex PCR reads, TCRdb lists one record per CDR3 protein. The table records about 400,000 distinct CDR3 sequences, 15% to 20% of them present only once. The material sequenced was peripheral blood. These receptors originate from a woman between 18 and 29 years old with Graves' ophthalmopathy.

This clonotype was detected many times. The chain is built from TRBV7-3 and TRBJ2-7; 12 bases map to TRBD1. Germline V lookup: CDR1 SGHTA, CDR2 FQGTGA. This CDR3 region has 15 residues. The J segment lost 3 bases and the V segment lost 4 bases, leaving 4 bases of the junction unmatched. The CDR3 here is CASSSGDRGLYEQYF. DNA for the CDR3: TGTGCCAGCAGCTCCGGGGACAGGGGGCTCTACGAGCAGTACTTC.

The chain combines TRBV25-1 with TRBJ2-6; D is undetermined. Germline values: CDR1 MGHDK, CDR2 SYGVNS. Trimming took 5 bases from V and 0 from J, leaving 11 bases between them. The CDR3 contains 16 residues. As DNA, the CDR3 is TGTGCCAGCAGTACGTCTCGACTCTCTGGGGCCAACGTCCTGACTTTC. Translating gives CASSTSRLSGANVLTF.

This clonotype was counted between two and nine times. The J gene is TRBJ2-7, the V gene TRBV6-2 or TRBV6-3, with 10 bases identical to TRBD2. The V and J ends lost 2 bases and 0 bases, in that order; junction bases with no gene match: 4. CDR3 length equals 16 residues. In germline, CDR1 is MNHEY, CDR2 SVGEGT. DNA for the CDR3: TGTGCCAGCAGTTACGCGGGACTAGCGATCTCCTACGAGCAGTACTTC. It codes for CASSYAGLAISYEQYF.

The gene calls are TRBV6-2 or TRBV6-3 and TRBJ2-7; 11 bases line up with TRBD2. Per germline, CDR1 MNHEY and CDR2 SVGEGT. With V trimmed by 5 bases and J by 2 bases, 17 bases remained unmatched. This CDR3 is 19 amino acids long. Written as DNA, the CDR3 is TGTGCCAGCAGTCGCGGGACAGGAGACGGGACTAGCGGAACCTACGAGCAGTACTTC. Amino acid sequence: CASSRGTGDGTSGTYEQYF.

This clonotype showed up many times. The gene calls are TRBV28 and TRBJ2-2, with a tentative D call TRBD2 (6 bases). Germline values: CDR1 MDHEN, CDR2 SYDVKM. V lost 7 bases and J lost 4, with 19 bases in between. This CDR3 spans 16 amino acids. Written as DNA, the CDR3 is TGTGCCAGCACACCGCGGGGCACGCCTAGCACCGGGGAGCTGTTTTTT. It codes for CASTPRGTPSTGELFF.

This clonotype was recorded at least ten times. J is TRBJ2-3 and V is TRBV4-2, with D tentatively TRBD2 (7 bases). Germline-derived CDR1 and CDR2 are LGHNA and YNFKEQ. The V end was cut by 4 bases, the J end by 3 bases, with 11 bases between. CDR3 length equals 14 residues. The CDR3 region has the DNA TGTGCCAGCAGCCCGGGGGGCGTGACAGATACGCAGTATTTT. Its translation: CASSPGGVTDTQYF.

This clonotype occurred many times. The chain recombines TRBV19 with TRBJ1-2, with D possibly TRBD1 on 6 matching bases. The CDR3 spans 13 residues. The V gene's germline CDR1 is LNHDA and CDR2 SQIVND (reference sequence). V was shortened by 9 bases and J by 4 bases, with 15 bases between the two germline ends. CDR3 amino acids: CASNRGGGYGYTF. The CDR3 nucleotides are TGTGCCAGCAATCGGGGGGGCGGCTATGGCTACACCTTC. Full variable domain (outside the CDR3, taken from reference TRBV19 and TRBJ1-2): DGGITQSPKYLFRKEGQNVTLSCEQNLNHDAMYWYRQDPGQGLRLIYYSQIVNDFQKGDIAEGYSVSREKKESFPLTVTSAQKNPTAFYLCASNRGGGYGYTFGSGTRLTVV.

The chain carries TRBV18 and TRBJ2-7; possibly TRBD1 for D (6 bases). The length of the CDR3 is 14 residues. The V end was cut by 3 bases, the J end by 2 bases, with 11 bases between. Germline loops: CDR1 KGHSH, CDR2 LQKENI. CDR3 region: CASSPGTPTYEQYF. Here the CDR3 DNA reads TGTGCCAGCTCACCGGGGACACCCACCTACGAGCAGTACTTC.

This clonotype came up many times. This rearrangement joins TRBV28 to TRBJ2-7; D remains ambiguous. In germline, CDR1 is MDHEN, CDR2 SYDVKM. The CDR3 loop spans 11 amino acids. Trimming took off 5 bases at V and 7 bases at J, with 9 bases between the two ends. The CDR3 bases are TGTGCCAGCAGTCACGGCAGGGAGCAGTACTTC. Amino acid sequence: CASSHGREQYF. Together with reference TRBV28 and TRBJ2-7, the CDR3 gives the full variable domain: DVKVTQSSRYLVKRTGEKVFLECVQDMDHENMFWYRQDPGLGLRLIYFSYDVKMKEKGDIPEGYSVSREKKERFSLILESASTNQTSMYLCASSHGREQYFGPGTRLTVT.

In its sample, this clonotype was seen many times. The gene calls are TRBV24-1 and TRBJ1-1; D possibly corresponds to TRBD1 (5 bases). This CDR3 spans 14 amino acids. Germline lookup yields CDR1 KGHDR and CDR2 SFDVKD. Between the trimmed V and J ends, which lost 4 bases and 1 base, there was a span of 9 bases. The CDR3 loop reads CATSENDRNTEAFF. The CDR3, as DNA: TGTGCCACCAGTGAAAATGACAGGAACACTGAAGCTTTCTTT.

A word on this clonotype: This may be a read error: a much more frequent sequence differs by one nucleotide. The rearrangement joins TRBV7-2 to TRBJ2-5, with D hard to call. V lost 1 base and J lost 4, with 7 bases in between. CDR3 length: 13 residues. Germline V gene data show CDR1 as SGHTA and CDR2 as FQGNSA. The CDR3 bases are TGTGCCAGCAGCTTAGGGGTCTCAGAGACCCAGTACTTC. Translated, it gives CASSLGVSETQYF.

The chain combines TRBV12-3 or TRBV12-4 with TRBJ1-1; 8 bases align to TRBD1. The ends lost 4 bases at V and 2 bases at J; junction bases unmatched: 9. The CDR3 runs 16 residues. CDR3 loop: CASSWSLGTGNTEAFF. DNA of the CDR3: TGTGCCAGCAGTTGGTCCCTCGGGACAGGAAACACTGAAGCTTTCTTT.

This clonotype is a singleton in its sample. The genes are TRBV6-2 or TRBV6-3 and TRBJ1-6; the D gene is possibly TRBD1 (5 bases). The germline V gene has CDR1 MNHEY and CDR2 SVGEGT. V lost 5 bases, J lost 16 bases, and 12 bases lay in between. This CDR3 contains 11 residues. The CDR3 coding sequence is TGTGCCAGCAGTGTCGACGGGGGACTCCACTTT. The encoded protein is CASSVDGGLHF.

This clonotype was found many times. V and J are TRBV6-1 and TRBJ1-4, with D uncertain. The CDR3 has 14 residues. CDR1 is MNHNS, CDR2 SASEGT, per germline. V shed 3 bases and J shed 4 bases, with 9 bases lying between them. CDR3 amino acids: CASSEMDGNEKLFF. The CDR3 nucleotides read TGTGCCAGCAGTGAGATGGACGGTAATGAAAAACTGTTTTTT.

This clonotype appeared many times. The chain employs TRBV13 and TRBJ2-2, with D possibly matching TRBD1 (6 bases). The V end lost 8 bases, the J end lost 5 bases, and 12 bases lay between the germline ends. This CDR3 has 13 amino acids. Germline lookup yields CDR1 PRHDT and CDR2 FYEKMQ (reference sequence). The CDR3: CASGQGRTGELFF. The CDR3 DNA sequence: TGTGCCAGCGGGCAGGGGCGGACCGGGGAGCTGTTTTTT.

This clonotype was found a few times. The chain recombines TRBV14 with TRBJ1-1; tentative D call: TRBD1 (5 bases). Germline V gene lookup returns CDR1 SGHDN and CDR2 FVKESK. CDR3 length: 18 amino acids. Trimming cost V 1 base and J 0 bases, with 18 bases left between them. CDR3 region: CASSQGVARTLMNTEAFF. In nucleotides, the CDR3 is TGTGCCAGCAGCCAAGGGGTCGCTCGGACACTAATGAACACTGAAGCTTTCTTT.

This clonotype occurred a few times. The chain uses TRBV6-1 and TRBJ2-4; D is perhaps TRBD1 or TRBD2 (6 bases each). The CDR3 has 14 amino acids. Germline V lookup: CDR1 MNHNS, CDR2 SASEGT. Trimming removed 6 bases from V and 5 bases from J, with 14 bases in between. The chain's CDR3 is CASRHREVQNIQYF. CDR3 DNA: TGTGCCAGCAGGCACAGGGAGGTCCAAAACATTCAGTACTTC.

This clonotype was recorded many times. As DNA, the CDR3 is TGTGCCAGCAGTTTATTTCCTGCAGAGACCCAGTACTTC. Translation gives CASSLFPAETQYF. The chain links TRBV27 to TRBJ2-5; D remains unclear. The CDR3 loop spans 13 amino acids. V was shortened by 1 base and J by 4 bases, with 7 bases between the two germline ends. Germline V gives CDR1 MNHEY, CDR2 SMNVEV (reference sequence).

This clonotype was counted at least ten times. This CDR3 reads CASSLYSREQETQYF. As DNA, the CDR3 is TGTGCCAGCAGCTTATATTCGCGAGAACAAGAGACCCAGTACTTC. The chain has TRBV11-2 and TRBJ2-5; no reliable D call. Trimming left V 2 bases short and J 2 bases short, with 12 bases between. Germline V gene sequence: CDR1 SGHAT, CDR2 FQNNGV. CDR3 length: 15 residues.

In its sample, this clonotype was seen many times. V gene TRBV19 combines with J gene TRBJ1-1; 8 bases are a match to TRBD1. Germline V gene data show CDR1 as LNHDA and CDR2 as SQIVND (reference sequence). V lost 5 bases and J lost 4; bases outside the gene matches: 12. This CDR3 comprises 16 residues. The CDR3 DNA follows: TGTGCCAGTAGTCCTCCAGGGGGCCAGATCGTCACTGAAGCTTTCTTT. It codes for CASSPPGGQIVTEAFF.

In its sample, this clonotype was seen many times. The rearrangement joins TRBV6-2 or TRBV6-3 to TRBJ2-7, with 8 bases aligning to TRBD2. The CDR3 runs to 16 residues. After removal of 6 bases from V and 1 base from J, the junction contained 11 bases not matched to a gene. Germline V lookup: CDR1 MNHEY, CDR2 SVGEGT. CDR3 nucleotides: TGTGCCAGCAGCCATAAAAGCGGGGGAGGGTCCTACGAGCAGTACTTC. Protein sequence: CASSHKSGGGSYEQYF.

This clonotype has ten or more counts. The chain uses TRBV24-1 and TRBJ2-2, with unresolved D. Germline values: CDR1 KGHDR, CDR2 SFDVKD. V lost 4 bases and J lost 3, with 5 bases in between. The CDR3 extends over 13 amino acids. Here the CDR3 reads CATSEPDTGELFF. The CDR3 nucleotides read TGTGCCACCAGTGAGCCAGACACCGGGGAGCTGTTTTTT.

This clonotype was detected many times. CDR3 in amino acids: CASRGGGAAYF. CDR3 DNA: TGTGCCAGCAGGGGTGGTGGGGCCGCGTACTTC. The genes are TRBV12-3 or TRBV12-4 and TRBJ2-7, with TRBD1 as a possible D gene (5 bases). The germline V and J ends were trimmed by 6 bases and 12 bases, with 15 bases remaining between them. The CDR3 spans 11 residues.

This clonotype was recorded at least ten times. A junction boundary mismatches the germline segment, possibly from a read error. The chain couples TRBV11-2 to TRBJ1-2; D is uncertain. Germline V lookup: CDR1 SGHAT, CDR2 FQNNGV. This CDR3 has 13 amino acids. The CDR3 bases are TGTGCCAGCAGCCTAGACATTGACTATGGCTACACCTTC. Translation: CASSLDIDYGYTF.

In this sample, this clonotype turned up many times. The chain has TRBV6-1 and TRBJ1-5; tentative D call: TRBD1 (6 bases). The CDR3 extends over 15 amino acids. Germline V lookup: CDR1 MNHNS, CDR2 SASEGT. Trimming shortened V by 6 bases and J by 6 bases, and 18 bases separated the two germline ends. The CDR3 sequence is CASSRTRGGTQPQHF. Written as DNA, the CDR3 is TGTGCCAGCAGCCGTACGAGAGGGGGAACTCAGCCCCAGCATTTT.

This clonotype was seen at least ten times. The rearrangement uses TRBV3-1 and TRBJ1-2; tentatively, D is TRBD1 (5 bases). The CDR3 has 13 amino acids. Trimming left V 3 bases short and J 2 bases short, with 7 bases between. Germline CDR1 LGHDT, CDR2 YNNKEL (reference sequence). This chain's CDR3 is CASSHSGNYGYTF. CDR3 sequence (DNA): TGTGCCAGCAGCCATTCAGGGAACTATGGCTACACCTTC.

The V and J genes are TRBV6-1 and TRBJ2-7; D possibly corresponds to TRBD1 (5 bases). Germline-derived CDR1 and CDR2 are MNHNS and SASEGT. The ends were cut back, 8 bases at V and 2 bases at J, with 16 bases in the middle. CDR3 length equals 14 residues. The CDR3 DNA reads TGTGCCAGCTCGGACACGACAGAGACCTACGAGCAGTACTTC. Its protein product is CASSDTTETYEQYF.

This chain joins TRBV7-2 and TRBJ2-2, with TRBD2 matching 8 bases. The CDR3 is 15 residues long. Germline V lookup: CDR1 SGHTA, CDR2 FQGNSA. Trimming at V came to 5 bases and at J to 7 bases, leaving 9 bases not matched to a gene. In DNA form, the CDR3 reads TGTGCCAGCAGCCGTCCAAGCGGGAGCGTCGGGGAGCTGTTTTTT. Translated: CASSRPSGSVGELFF.

This clonotype was detected many times. The chain couples TRBV24-1 to TRBJ2-7; D may be TRBD1 or TRBD2 (6 bases each). The CDR3 extends over 12 amino acids. Looked up from germline, CDR1 is KGHDR and CDR2 is SFDVKD. The ends were cut back, 11 bases at V and 5 bases at J, with 15 bases in the middle. The CDR3: CAIASGGHEQYF. The CDR3 bases are TGTGCCATCGCGTCTGGGGGGCACGAGCAGTACTTC.

This clonotype was picked up many times. The chain uses TRBV7-9 and TRBJ2-5; D call uncertain. The CDR3 consists of 14 residues. The germline CDR1 and CDR2 sequences are SEHNR and FQNEAQ (reference sequence). CDR3 sequence reads: CVVRDGAYQETQYF. CDR3 DNA sequence: TGTGTGGTCCGCGACGGAGCTTACCAAGAGACCCAGTACTTC.

This clonotype was recorded many times. This chain links TRBV30 with TRBJ1-5; no clear D gene. With 0 bases removed from V and 5 bases from J, the gap between germline ends came to 14 bases. The CDR3 runs to 15 residues. The germline CDR1 and CDR2 sequences are GTSNPN and SVGIG (reference sequence). The CDR3 DNA reads TGTGCCTGGAGTGTACTGGGCGGGGAGCATCAGCCCCAGCATTTT. Protein: CAWSVLGGEHQPQHF.

This clonotype was seen repeatedly, ten times or more. V and J are TRBV5-1 and TRBJ2-2, with TRBD2 matching over 12 bases. The CDR3 is 17 amino acids. Trimming cost V 4 bases and J 3 bases; bases outside gene matches: 7. From germline, CDR1 is SGHRS and CDR2 YFSETQ. The CDR3 nucleotides are TGCGCCAGCAGCGGTGGACTAGCGGGACACGACACCGGGGAGCTGTTTTTT. This sequence encodes CASSGGLAGHDTGELFF.